The TCR beta chain described here comes from a study of cytotoxic CD8 clonotypes in ibrutinib-treated CLL. Study overall: Among the samples, the mean was about 250,000 productive templates and 85,000 to 95,000 productive rearrangements. General study findings and limits: Clonality was higher at baseline than in age-matched healthy donors and tracked circulating CD8+ T-cell counts. There were differences in sampling times between sustained-remission and progressing patients.

Comments on this clone: Its matching antigen is unknown.

The sequencing depth, 1 in 200,000 to 1 in 1 million T cells, was the target. Only in-frame clones appear in the TCRdb table, and some are missing; sequencing was by immunoSEQ multiplex PCR. The table shows about 29,000 clones, with 70% to 80% occurring only once. Germline V gene sequence: CDR1 SQVTM, CDR2 ANQGSEA. J lost 6 bases, V lost 7 bases, and 5 bases had no gene match. The length of the CDR3 is 11 residues. The receptor was isolated from a human donor with chronic lymphocytic leukemia. The chain links TRBV29-1 to TRBJ1-1, with 7 positions matching TRBD1. The material sequenced was PBMCs, taken after 36 months of ibrutinib treatment. CDR3 bases: TGCAGCGCGAGGGACAGCGCTGAAGCTTTCTTT. It codes for CSARDSAEAFF. Based on the CDR3 plus reference TRBV29-1 and TRBJ1-1, the full variable domain is SAVISQKPSRDICQRGTSLTIQCQVDSQVTMMFWYRQQPGQSLTLIATANQGSEATYESGFVIDKFPISRPNLTFSTLTVSNMSPEDSSIYLCSARDSAEAFFGQGTRLTVV.